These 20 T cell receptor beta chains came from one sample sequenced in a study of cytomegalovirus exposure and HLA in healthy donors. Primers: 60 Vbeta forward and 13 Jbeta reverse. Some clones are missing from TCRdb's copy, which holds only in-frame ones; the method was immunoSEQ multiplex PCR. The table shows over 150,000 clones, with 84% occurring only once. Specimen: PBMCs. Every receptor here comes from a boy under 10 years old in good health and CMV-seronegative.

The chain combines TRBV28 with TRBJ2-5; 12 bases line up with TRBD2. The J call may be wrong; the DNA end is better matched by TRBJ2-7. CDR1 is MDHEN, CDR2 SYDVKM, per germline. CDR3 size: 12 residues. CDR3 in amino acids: CASTSGRGEQYF. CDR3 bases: TGTGCCAGCACTAGCGGGAGGGGCGAGCAGTACTTC.

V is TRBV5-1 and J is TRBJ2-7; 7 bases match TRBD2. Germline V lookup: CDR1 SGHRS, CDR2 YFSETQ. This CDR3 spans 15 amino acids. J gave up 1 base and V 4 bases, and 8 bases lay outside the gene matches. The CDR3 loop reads CASSRGGGGSYEQYF. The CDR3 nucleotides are TGCGCCAGCAGCCGTGGGGGGGGAGGGTCCTACGAGCAGTACTTC.

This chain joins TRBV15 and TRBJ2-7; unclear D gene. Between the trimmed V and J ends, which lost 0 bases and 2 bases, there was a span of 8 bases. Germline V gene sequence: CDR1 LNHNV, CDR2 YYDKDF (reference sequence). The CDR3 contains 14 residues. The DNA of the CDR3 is TGTGCCACCAGCAGAGAAGAGGCAACCTACGAGCAGTACTTC. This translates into CATSREEATYEQYF.

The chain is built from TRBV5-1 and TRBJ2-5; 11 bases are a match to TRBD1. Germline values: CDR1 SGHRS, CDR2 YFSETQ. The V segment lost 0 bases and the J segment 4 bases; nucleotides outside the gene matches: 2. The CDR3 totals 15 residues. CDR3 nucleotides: TGCGCCAGCAGCTTGGCGGACAGGGGGCCAGAGACCCAGTACTTC. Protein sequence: CASSLADRGPETQYF.

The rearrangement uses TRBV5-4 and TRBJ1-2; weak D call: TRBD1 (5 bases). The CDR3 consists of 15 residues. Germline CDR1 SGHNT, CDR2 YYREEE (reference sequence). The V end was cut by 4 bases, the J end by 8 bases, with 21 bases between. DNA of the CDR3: TGTGCCAGCAGCCTAACCCGATCAGGGTTGGAGGGCTACACCTTC. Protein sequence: CASSLTRSGLEGYTF.

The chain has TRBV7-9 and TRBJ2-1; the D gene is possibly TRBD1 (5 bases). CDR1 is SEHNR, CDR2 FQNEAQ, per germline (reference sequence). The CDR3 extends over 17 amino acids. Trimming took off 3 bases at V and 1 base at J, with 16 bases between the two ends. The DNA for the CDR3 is TGTGCCAGCAGCTTCCCCAAGCAGGGCCCTTCCTACAATGAGCAGTTCTTC. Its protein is CASSFPKQGPSYNEQFF.

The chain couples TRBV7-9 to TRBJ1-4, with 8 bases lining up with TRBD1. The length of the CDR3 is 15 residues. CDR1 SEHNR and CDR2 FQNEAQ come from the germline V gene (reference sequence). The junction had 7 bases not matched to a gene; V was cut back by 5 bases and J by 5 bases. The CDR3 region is CASSPLTGANEKLFF. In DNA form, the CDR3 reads TGTGCCAGCAGCCCCCTGACAGGGGCAAATGAAAAACTGTTTTTT.

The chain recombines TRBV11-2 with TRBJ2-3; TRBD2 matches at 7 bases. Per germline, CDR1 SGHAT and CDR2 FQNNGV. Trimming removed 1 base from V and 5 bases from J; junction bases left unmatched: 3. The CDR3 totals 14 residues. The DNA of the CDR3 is TGTGCCAGCAGCTTAGTGGGGGAGGGAGATACGCAGTATTTT. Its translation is CASSLVGEGDTQYF.

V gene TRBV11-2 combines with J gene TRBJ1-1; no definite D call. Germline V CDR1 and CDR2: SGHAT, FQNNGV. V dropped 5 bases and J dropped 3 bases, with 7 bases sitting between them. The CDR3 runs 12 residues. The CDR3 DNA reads TGTGCCAGCAGCCCCTCGGACACTGAAGCTTTCTTT. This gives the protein CASSPSDTEAFF.

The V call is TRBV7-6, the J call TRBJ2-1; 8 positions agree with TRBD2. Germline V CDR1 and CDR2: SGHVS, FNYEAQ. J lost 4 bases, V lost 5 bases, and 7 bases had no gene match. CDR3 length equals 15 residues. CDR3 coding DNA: TGTGCCAGCAGCCCCACTAGCGGTAAATACAATGAGCAGTTCTTC. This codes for CASSPTSGKYNEQFF.

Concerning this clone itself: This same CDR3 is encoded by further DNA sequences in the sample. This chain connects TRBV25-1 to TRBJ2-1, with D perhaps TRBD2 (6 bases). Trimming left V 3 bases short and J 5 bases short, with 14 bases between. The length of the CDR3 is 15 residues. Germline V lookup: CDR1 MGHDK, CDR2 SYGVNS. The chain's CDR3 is CASSEIYGSDNEQFF. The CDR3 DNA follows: TGTGCCAGCAGTGAGATTTACGGGAGTGACAATGAGCAGTTCTTC.

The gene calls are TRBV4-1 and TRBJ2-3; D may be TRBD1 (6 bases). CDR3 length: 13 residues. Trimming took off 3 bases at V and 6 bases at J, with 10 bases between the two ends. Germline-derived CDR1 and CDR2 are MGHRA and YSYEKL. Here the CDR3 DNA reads TGCGCCAGCAGCCAGGCAAGGGGGGATACGCAGTATTTT. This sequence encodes CASSQARGDTQYF.

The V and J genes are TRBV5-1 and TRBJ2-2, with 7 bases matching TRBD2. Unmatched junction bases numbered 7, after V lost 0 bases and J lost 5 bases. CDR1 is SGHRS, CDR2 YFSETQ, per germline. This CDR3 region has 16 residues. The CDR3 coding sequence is TGCGCCAGCAGCTTGGTCAGGACTAGAAGTACCGGGGAGCTGTTTTTT. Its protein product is CASSLVRTRSTGELFF.

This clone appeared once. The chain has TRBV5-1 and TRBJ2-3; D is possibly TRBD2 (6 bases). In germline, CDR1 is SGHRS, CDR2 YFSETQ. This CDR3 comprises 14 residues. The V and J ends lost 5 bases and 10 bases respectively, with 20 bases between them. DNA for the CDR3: TGCGCCAGCAGGTGGAGCCCTGGGCCGGGGGCGCAGTATTTT. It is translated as CASRWSPGPGAQYF.

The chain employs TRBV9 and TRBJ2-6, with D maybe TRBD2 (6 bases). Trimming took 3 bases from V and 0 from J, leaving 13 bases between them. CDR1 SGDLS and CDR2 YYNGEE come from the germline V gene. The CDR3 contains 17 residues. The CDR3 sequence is CASSAGTPLSGANVLTF. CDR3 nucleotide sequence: TGTGCCAGCAGCGCCGGGACTCCCCTCTCTGGGGCCAACGTCCTGACTTTC.

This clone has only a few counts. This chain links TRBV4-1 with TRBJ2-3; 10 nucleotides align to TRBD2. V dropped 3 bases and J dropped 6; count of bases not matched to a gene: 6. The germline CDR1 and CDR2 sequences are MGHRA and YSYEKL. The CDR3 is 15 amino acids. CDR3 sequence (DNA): TGCGCCAGCAGCCACCAAGCGGGAGGGCCCGATACGCAGTATTTT. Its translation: CASSHQAGGPDTQYF.

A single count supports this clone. The CDR3 bases are TGTGCCAGCAGCTATAATAGCAATCAGCCCCAGCATTTT. It yields the protein CASSYNSNQPQHF. The chain employs TRBV7-9 and TRBJ1-5; no clear D gene. Germline assignment: CDR1 SEHNR and CDR2 FQNEAQ (reference sequence). The V and J ends lost 4 bases and 0 bases respectively, with 4 bases between them. The CDR3 loop spans 13 amino acids.

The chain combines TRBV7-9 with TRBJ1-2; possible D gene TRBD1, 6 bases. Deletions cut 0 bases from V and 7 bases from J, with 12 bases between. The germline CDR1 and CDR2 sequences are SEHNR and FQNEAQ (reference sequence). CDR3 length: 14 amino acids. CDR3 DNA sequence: TGTGCCAGCAGCTTAGCATCAGGGGTTGGTGGCTACACCTTC. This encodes CASSLASGVGGYTF.

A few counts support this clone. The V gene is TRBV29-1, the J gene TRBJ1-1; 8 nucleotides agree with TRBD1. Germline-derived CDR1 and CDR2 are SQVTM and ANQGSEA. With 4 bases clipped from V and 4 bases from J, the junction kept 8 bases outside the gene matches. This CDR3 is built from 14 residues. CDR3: CSVGQGAGSTEAFF. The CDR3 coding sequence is TGCAGCGTTGGCCAGGGGGCAGGGTCCACTGAAGCTTTCTTT.

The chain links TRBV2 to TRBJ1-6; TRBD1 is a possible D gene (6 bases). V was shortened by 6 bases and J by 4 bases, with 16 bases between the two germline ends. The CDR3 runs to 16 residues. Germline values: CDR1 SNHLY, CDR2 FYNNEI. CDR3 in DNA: TGTGCCAGCAGGGCAACAGGGAGGGGTTATAATTCACCCCTCCACTTT. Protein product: CASRATGRGYNSPLHF.